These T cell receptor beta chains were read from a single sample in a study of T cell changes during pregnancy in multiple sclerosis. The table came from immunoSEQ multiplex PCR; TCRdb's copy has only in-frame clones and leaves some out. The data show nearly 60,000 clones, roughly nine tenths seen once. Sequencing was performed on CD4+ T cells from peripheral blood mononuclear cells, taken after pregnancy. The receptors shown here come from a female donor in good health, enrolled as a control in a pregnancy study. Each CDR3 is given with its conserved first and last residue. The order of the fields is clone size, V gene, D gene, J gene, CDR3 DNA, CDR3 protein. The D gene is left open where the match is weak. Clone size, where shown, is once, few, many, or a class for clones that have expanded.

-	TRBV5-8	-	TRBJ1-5	TGTGCCAGCAGCTTGGACAGGGCCCAGCCCCAGCATTTT	CASSLDRAQPQHF
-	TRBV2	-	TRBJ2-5	TGTGCCAGCAGTGCCGGGACACTCACTGGAGAGACCCAGTACTTC	CASSAGTLTGETQYF
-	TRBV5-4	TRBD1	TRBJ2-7	TGTGCCAGCAGCTCTCCGGGACAGGGCTCCTACGAGCAGTACTTC	CASSSPGQGSYEQYF
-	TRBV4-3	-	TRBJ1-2	TGCGCCAGCAGCCAAGGTCAGCAGGGTTTCCGGGGCTACACCTTC	CASSQGQQGFRGYTF
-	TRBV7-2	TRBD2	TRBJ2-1	TGTGCCAGCAGCCGATACATCGGGACTAGCGGGGGGAATGAGCAGTTCTTC	CASSRYIGTSGGNEQFF
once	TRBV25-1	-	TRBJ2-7	TGTGCCAGCAGCCAAACAGATATCTACGAGCAGTACTTC	CASSQTDIYEQYF
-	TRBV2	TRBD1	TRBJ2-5	TGTGCCAGCGAGATGGTCCGGACAGGCCAAGAGACCCAGTACTTC	CASEMVRTGQETQYF
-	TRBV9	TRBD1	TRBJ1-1	TGTGCCAGCAGCTATACAGGACAGGGCGCTTTTGAAGCTTTCTTT	CASSYTGQGAFEAFF
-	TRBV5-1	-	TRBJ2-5	TGCGCCAGCAGCTTGGCCATCGGAGGAGGCCAAGAGACCCAGTACTTC	CASSLAIGGGQETQYF
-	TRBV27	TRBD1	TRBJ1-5	TGTGCCAGCAGGGAAGGGACAGGGGGCAACCAGCCCCAGCATTTT	CASREGTGGNQPQHF
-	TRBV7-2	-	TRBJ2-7	TGTGCCAGCAGCCTCCCACAGGGTTTGGAGCAGTACTTC	CASSLPQGLEQYF
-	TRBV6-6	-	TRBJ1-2	TGTGCCAGCAGCCGTTTACAGGGACCTATCCGTGGCTACACCTTC	CASSRLQGPIRGYTF
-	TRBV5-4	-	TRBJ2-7	TGTGCCAGCAGCTTGGCCGGGGGGCTCCACCGCGAGCAGTACTTC	CASSLAGGLHREQYF
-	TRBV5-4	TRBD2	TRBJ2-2	TGTGCCAGCAGCCCGACTAGCGGGGGAATCACCGGGGAGCTGTTTTTT	CASSPTSGGITGELFF
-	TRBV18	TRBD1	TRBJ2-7	TGTGCCAGCTCACCACCTCACAGGGGAGAGCAGTACTTC	CASSPPHRGEQYF
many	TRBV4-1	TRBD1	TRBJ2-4	TGCGCCAGCAGCCAAGATCTCATATTCAGGGGGAACAAAAACATTCAGTACTTC	CASSQDLIFRGNKNIQYF
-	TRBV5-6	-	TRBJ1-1	TGTGCCAGCAGCTTGGACAGGTACATGAACACTGAAGCTTTCTTT	CASSLDRYMNTEAFF
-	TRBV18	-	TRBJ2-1	TGTGCCAGCTCACTTTCTCGGGGATCGGACAATGAGCAGTTCTTC	CASSLSRGSDNEQFF
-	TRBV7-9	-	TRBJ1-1	TGTGCCAGCAGCTTTAACCAACAGGCTGAAGCTTTCTTT	CASSFNQQAEAFF
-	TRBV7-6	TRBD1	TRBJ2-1	TGTGCCAGCAGCGCCGCCCTACGCAGGACAGGACCCCACAATGAGCAGTTCTTC	CASSAALRRTGPHNEQFF
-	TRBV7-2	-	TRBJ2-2	TGTGCCAGCAGCTTACTACACACCGGGGAGCTGTTTTTT	CASSLLHTGELFF
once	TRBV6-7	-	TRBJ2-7	TGTGCCAGCAGTTGGGGCAGTTCCTACGAGCAGTACTTC	CASSWGSSYEQYF
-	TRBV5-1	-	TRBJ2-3	TGCGCCAGCAGCTCCGGACAGATTACAGATACGCAGTATTTT	CASSSGQITDTQYF
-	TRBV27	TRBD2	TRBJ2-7	TGTGCCAGCAGGCGTATCTTAGCGGGGCAACCCTACGAGCAGTACTTC	CASRRILAGQPYEQYF
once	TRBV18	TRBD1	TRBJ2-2	TGTGCCAGCTCACCCAGGACAGGGGGCGCCCCTCGGACCGGGGAGCTGTTTTTT	CASSPRTGGAPRTGELFF
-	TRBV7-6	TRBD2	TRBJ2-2	TGTGCCAGCAGCTTAGCGACTAGCGGCTTGCCCGGGGAGCTGTTTTTT	CASSLATSGLPGELFF
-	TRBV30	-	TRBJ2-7	TGTGCCTGGAGTGTCGGGGGGCTCTCCTACGAGCAGTACTTC	CAWSVGGLSYEQYF
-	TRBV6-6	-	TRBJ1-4	TGTGCAGCCTCGTCACTCTCGAATAATGAAAAACTGTTTTTT	CAASSLSNNEKLFF
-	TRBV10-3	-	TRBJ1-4	TGTGCCATCAGTGTGACAGAAAGGGGTGAAAAACTGTTTTTT	CAISVTERGEKLFF